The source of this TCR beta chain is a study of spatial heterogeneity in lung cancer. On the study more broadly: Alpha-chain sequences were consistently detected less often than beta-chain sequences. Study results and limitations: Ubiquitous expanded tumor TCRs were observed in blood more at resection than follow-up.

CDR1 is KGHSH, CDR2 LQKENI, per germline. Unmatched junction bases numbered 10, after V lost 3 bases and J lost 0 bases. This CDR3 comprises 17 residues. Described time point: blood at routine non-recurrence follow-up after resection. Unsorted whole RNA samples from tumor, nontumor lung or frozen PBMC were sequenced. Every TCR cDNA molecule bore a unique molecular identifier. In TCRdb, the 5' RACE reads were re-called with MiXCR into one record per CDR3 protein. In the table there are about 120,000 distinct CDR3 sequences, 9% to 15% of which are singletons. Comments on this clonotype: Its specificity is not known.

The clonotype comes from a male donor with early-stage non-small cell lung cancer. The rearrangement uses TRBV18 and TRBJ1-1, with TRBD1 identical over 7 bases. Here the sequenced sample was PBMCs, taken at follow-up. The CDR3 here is CASSPLFDRALNTEAFF. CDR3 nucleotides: TGTGCCAGCTCACCCCTCTTTGACAGGGCCTTGAACACTGAAGCTTTCTTT.